Each of the 22 T cell receptor beta chains below was sequenced from the same sample in a study of T cell responses to AZD1222 COVID-19 vaccine. TCRdb's copy holds only in-frame clones and misses some; the assay was immunoSEQ multiplex PCR. The table shows 75,000 to 90,000 clones, with about nine tenths occurring only once. The sequencing here drew on peripheral blood, taken on day 0 of AZD1222 vaccination. These receptors were collected from an adult in good health.

The rearrangement links TRBV7-2 to TRBJ2-1; D may be TRBD1 (5 bases). Germline V gene lookup returns CDR1 SGHTA and CDR2 FQGNSA. The CDR3 is made up of 15 amino acids. Trimming removed 0 bases at V and 2 bases at J, with 8 bases between. CDR3 nucleotide sequence: TGTGCCAGCAGCTTAGCGGCAGGGCCCTACAATGAGCAGTTCTTC. This encodes CASSLAAGPYNEQFF.

The chain couples TRBV5-5 to TRBJ2-3; TRBD2 matches 11 bases. The CDR3 totals 17 residues. V lost 0 bases to trimming and J lost 4 bases; unmatched junction nucleotides: 7. CDR1 and CDR2 (germline): SGHKS, YYEKEE (reference sequence). As DNA, the CDR3 is TGTGCCAGCAGCTTGGTTACTAGCGGGGGAGGGTCAGATACGCAGTATTTT. Translated: CASSLVTSGGGSDTQYF.

The chain carries TRBV5-6 and TRBJ1-4, with a possible D match to TRBD1 (5 bases). The CDR3 loop spans 15 amino acids. The germline V gene encodes CDR1 SGHDT and CDR2 YYEEEE. V was clipped by 4 bases and J by 6 bases, with 16 bases between them. The CDR3 region has the DNA TGTGCCAGCAGCCCGTCGACAGATTTCGATGAAAAACTGTTTTTT. This sequence encodes CASSPSTDFDEKLFF. The entire variable domain, with the rest obtained from reference TRBV5-6 and TRBJ1-4, is as follows: DAGVTQSPTHLIKTRGQQVTLRCSPKSGHDTVSWYQQALGQGPQFIFQYYEEEERQRGNFPDRFSGHQFPNYSSELNVNALLLGDSALYLCASSPSTDFDEKLFFGSGTQLSVL.

The chain employs TRBV30 and TRBJ1-4; 7 bases fit TRBD1. The junction had 3 bases not matched to a gene; V was cut back by 3 bases and J by 5 bases. CDR1 and CDR2 (germline): GTSNPN, SVGIG (reference sequence). The CDR3 covers 13 residues. The CDR3 bases are TGTGCCTGGAGCGGGACAGAGAATGAAAAACTGTTTTTT. Translation gives CAWSGTENEKLFF.

This clone was recorded only once. The chain combines TRBV5-1 with TRBJ2-5; TRBD2 matches at 9 bases. CDR1 SGHRS and CDR2 YFSETQ come from the germline V gene. The length of the CDR3 is 14 residues. After removal of 4 bases from V and 6 bases from J, the junction contained 7 bases not matched to a gene. The CDR3 sequence: CASSPLAGEKTQYF. The CDR3 DNA reads TGCGCCAGCAGCCCGTTAGCGGGAGAAAAGACCCAGTACTTC.

The chain couples TRBV7-8 to TRBJ1-5; no clear D. V shed 1 base and J shed 2 bases, with 6 bases lying between them. The V gene's germline CDR1 is SGHVS and CDR2 FQNEAQ. The CDR3 sequence is 14 residues long. This CDR3 is CASSLGSGNQPQHF. The CDR3 DNA sequence: TGTGCCAGCAGCTTAGGGTCAGGCAATCAGCCCCAGCATTTT. Full variable domain (missing parts from reference TRBV7-8 and TRBJ1-5): GAGVSQSPRYKVAKRGQDVALRCDPISGHVSLFWYQQALGQGPEFLTYFQNEAQLDKSGLPSDRFFAERPEGSVSTLKIQRTQQEDSAVYLCASSLGSGNQPQHFGDGTRLSIL.

This chain uses TRBV7-9 with TRBJ2-1; 9 positions match TRBD2. The CDR3 has 15 amino acids. The V and J ends lost 1 base and 6 bases, in that order; junction bases with no gene match: 4. The germline CDR1 and CDR2 sequences are SEHNR and FQNEAQ (reference sequence). DNA for the CDR3: TGTGCCAGCAGCTTAGGAGCGGGGGGCCTCAATGAGCAGTTCTTC. This translates into CASSLGAGGLNEQFF.

The J gene is TRBJ1-5, the V gene TRBV21-1; TRBD1 is the table's D call, not checked against the DNA. TRBV21-1 is a pseudogene. This CDR3 is 19 amino acids long. The CDR3 coding sequence is TGTGCCAGCAGCAAAGCCCCCCCAAGGGGGCGATTAAGGGATCAGCCCCAGCATTTT. Its protein is CASSKAPPRGRLRDQPQHF.

This chain connects TRBV5-8 to TRBJ2-2; D remains unclear. CDR3 length: 15 residues. CDR1 and CDR2 (germline): SGHTS, YDEGEE. The V end was cut by 3 bases, the J end by 3 bases, with 12 bases between. This CDR3 is CASSYKGADTGELFF. The CDR3 nucleotides are TGTGCCAGCAGCTATAAGGGCGCGGACACCGGGGAGCTGTTTTTT.

The V call is TRBV4-1, the J call TRBJ1-2; 9 nucleotides match TRBD1. Looked up from germline, CDR1 is MGHRA and CDR2 is YSYEKL. The CDR3 totals 17 residues. Trimming cost V 2 bases and J 7 bases; bases outside gene matches: 14. The CDR3 loop is CASSQTVGDRDKGGYTF. The CDR3 coding sequence is TGCGCCAGCAGCCAAACGGTGGGGGACAGGGATAAAGGTGGCTACACCTTC.

V and J are TRBV6-4 and TRBJ2-2; 8 bases are a match to TRBD2. The V and J ends lost 0 bases and 6 bases, in that order; junction bases with no gene match: 9. The CDR3 is made up of 17 amino acids. CDR1 and CDR2 from the germline V gene are MRHNA and SNTAGT. CDR3 sequence (DNA): TGTGCCAGCAGTGACTCGTTTTTAGCGGGGAAGGCCGGGGAGCTGTTTTTT. Translated: CASSDSFLAGKAGELFF.

The chain combines TRBV6-5 with TRBJ2-5; D call uncertain. The CDR3 spans 16 residues. Between the trimmed V and J ends, which lost 4 bases and 5 bases, there was a span of 20 bases. CDR1 and CDR2 (germline): MNHEY, SVGAGI. CDR3 protein: CASSSYREASSETQYF. The CDR3 nucleotides are TGTGCCAGCAGTTCATACCGTGAGGCATCTTCGGAGACCCAGTACTTC.

The chain employs TRBV27 and TRBJ2-3; a weak D match, TRBD2 (7 bases). Looked up from germline, CDR1 is MNHEY and CDR2 is SMNVEV (reference sequence). This CDR3 spans 20 amino acids. Between the trimmed V and J ends, which lost 4 bases and 0 bases, there was a span of 26 bases. DNA for the CDR3: TGTGCCAGCAGTTCTCGGGGGGCCCGGATAAGGGACCACAGCACAGATACGCAGTATTTT. Its translation: CASSSRGARIRDHSTDTQYF.

The V gene is TRBV6-5, the J gene TRBJ2-2, with unresolved D. The V gene's germline CDR1 is MNHEY and CDR2 SVGAGI. The CDR3 has 12 amino acids. V was pared by 3 bases and J by 4 bases, with 3 bases between. The CDR3 DNA reads as TGTGCCAGCAGTTATGGCACCGGGGAGCTGTTTTTT. This translates into CASSYGTGELFF.

This chain joins TRBV19 and TRBJ1-4; 8 bases fit TRBD1. This CDR3 contains 15 residues. The germline CDR1 and CDR2 sequences are LNHDA and SQIVND (reference sequence). V lost 5 bases, J lost 6 bases, and 8 bases stayed unmatched. The CDR3 nucleotides are TGTGCCAGTAGTCCGACAGGGGTAGTTTATGAAAAACTGTTTTTT. It yields the protein CASSPTGVVYEKLFF.

The J gene is TRBJ1-1, the V gene TRBV18; no firm D call. V shed 3 bases and J shed 1 base, with 6 bases lying between them. CDR3 length: 13 residues. Germline-derived CDR1 and CDR2 are KGHSH and LQKENI. CDR3 DNA sequence: TGTGCCAGCTCACCGATCCAGAACACTGAAGCTTTCTTT. As protein: CASSPIQNTEAFF.

This clone came up a few times. The chain joins TRBV6-5 to TRBJ1-5, with TRBD1 identical over 9 bases. Trimming cost V 8 bases and J 8 bases; bases outside gene matches: 7. Germline V gene data show CDR1 as MNHEY and CDR2 as SVGAGI. This CDR3 is built from 13 residues. CDR3 nucleotides: TGTGCCAGCGACAGGGGGGAGTCGGAGCCCCAGCATTTT. It specifies CASDRGESEPQHF.

The J gene is TRBJ1-6, the V gene TRBV4-3, with unresolved D. The CDR3 spans 17 residues. Looked up from germline, CDR1 is LGHNA and CDR2 is YSLEER. Trimming removed 1 base at V and 2 bases at J, with 12 bases between. CDR3 region: CASSQVWEAAYNSPLHF. The CDR3 coding sequence is TGCGCCAGCAGCCAAGTATGGGAGGCGGCCTATAATTCACCCCTCCACTTT.

The J gene is TRBJ2-7, the V gene TRBV2, with 8 bases that match TRBD1. Germline-derived CDR1 and CDR2 are SNHLY and FYNNEI. The CDR3 has 13 amino acids. Trimming took 7 bases from V and 2 from J; bases not matched to a gene: 4. CDR3 sequence: CASTTDRAYEQYF. The CDR3 coding sequence is TGTGCCAGCACCACGGACAGGGCCTACGAGCAGTACTTC.

The chain couples TRBV19 to TRBJ1-5; D remains unclear. The V gene's germline CDR1 is LNHDA and CDR2 SQIVND (reference sequence). Trimming cost V 7 bases and J 7 bases, with 14 bases left between them. The CDR3 totals 13 residues. The CDR3 sequence is CASTLTSRQPQHF. In DNA form, the CDR3 reads TGTGCCAGTACCCTGACGAGCCGGCAGCCCCAGCATTTT.

The chain combines TRBV7-8 with TRBJ2-7; 10 positions match TRBD1. CDR1 and CDR2 (germline): SGHVS, FQNEAQ. With 1 base clipped from V and 3 bases from J, the junction kept 6 bases outside the gene matches. There are 16 residues in the CDR3. The CDR3 sequence is CASSLGQGAWVYEQYF. As DNA, the CDR3 is TGTGCCAGCAGCTTAGGACAGGGGGCTTGGGTCTACGAGCAGTACTTC.

The chain carries TRBV4-3 and TRBJ2-1; D is uncertain. V lost 0 bases, J lost 9 bases, and 15 bases lay in between. The CDR3 is 15 residues long. Per the germline V gene, CDR1 is LGHNA and CDR2 is YSLEER. CDR3 sequence reads: CASSQDFASLGEQFF. CDR3 bases: TGCGCCAGCAGCCAAGATTTTGCCAGCCTTGGTGAGCAGTTCTTC.